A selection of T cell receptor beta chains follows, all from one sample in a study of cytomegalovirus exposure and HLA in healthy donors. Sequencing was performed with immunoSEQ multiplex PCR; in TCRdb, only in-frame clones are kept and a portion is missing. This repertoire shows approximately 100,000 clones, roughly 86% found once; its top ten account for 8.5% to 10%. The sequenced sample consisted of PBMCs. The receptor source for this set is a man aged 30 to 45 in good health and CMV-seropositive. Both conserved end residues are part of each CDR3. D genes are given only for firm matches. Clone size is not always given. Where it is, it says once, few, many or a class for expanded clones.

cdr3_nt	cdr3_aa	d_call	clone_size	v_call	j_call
TGTGCCAGCAGCAAACCGGTCTCCAGGGTCAGCTACGGCTACACCTTC	CASSKPVSRVSYGYTF	.	.	TRBV21-1	TRBJ1-2
TGCGCCAGCAGCGTTACAGGGTACGAGCAGTACTTC	CASSVTGYEQYF	.	.	TRBV5-1	TRBJ2-7
TGCAGCGTACAGCGACTAGGGGCCCACTACGAGCAGTACTTC	CSVQRLGAHYEQYF	.	.	TRBV29-1	TRBJ2-7
TGTGCCAGCACCCCCTTGGGACTACCGAACACCGGGGAGCTGTTTTTT	CASTPLGLPNTGELFF	TRBD2	.	TRBV28	TRBJ2-2
TGTGCCAGCAGCTTTATCACAGGGGGCGAAGCTTTCTTT	CASSFITGGEAFF	TRBD1	.	TRBV5-4	TRBJ1-1
TGTGCCATCAGTGGGACTAGCGTCAACACCGGGGAGCTGTTTTTT	CAISGTSVNTGELFF	TRBD2	.	TRBV10-3	TRBJ2-2
TGTGCCAGCAGTTTAATGCGGGGTTACAATGAGCAGTTCTTC	CASSLMRGYNEQFF	.	.	TRBV27	TRBJ2-1
TGCGCCAGCAGCAGTCTTCTAGGAGACGGGGAGCAGTTCTTC	CASSSLLGDGEQFF	.	.	TRBV5-1	TRBJ2-1
TGTGCCAGTAGTAGGACATTGTACAATGAGCAGTTCTTC	CASSRTLYNEQFF	.	.	TRBV19	TRBJ2-1
TGTGCCAGCAGCTTAACGTATGCGGGGGGTAACATTCAGTACTTC	CASSLTYAGGNIQYF	TRBD2	.	TRBV7-9	TRBJ2-4
TGCGCCAGCAGCACTCTACCGGGACAGGGAAAGGAGAACACTGAAGCTTTCTTT	CASSTLPGQGKENTEAFF	TRBD1	.	TRBV5-1	TRBJ1-1
TGCGCCAGCAGCTTGGACCCCAGGGGAGTGACCTACGAGCAGTACTTC	CASSLDPRGVTYEQYF	.	.	TRBV5-1	TRBJ2-7
TGTGCCAGCAGTTGGGACAGGGGGCGCACAGATACGCAGTATTTT	CASSWDRGRTDTQYF	TRBD1	few	TRBV5-4	TRBJ2-3
TGTGCCAGCAGTTTATTCCCTCTACAGGGGGCGAGGGCTGAAGCTTTCTTT	CASSLFPLQGARAEAFF	TRBD1	few	TRBV28	TRBJ1-1
TGTGCCAGCAGTGAAGCACCAGACAGGGGTCCGTATTTT	CASSEAPDRGPYF	TRBD1	.	TRBV2	TRBJ2-3
TGTGCCAGCAGCGCGGACAGGGGGAGCAACAATGAGCAGTTCTTC	CASSADRGSNNEQFF	TRBD1	.	TRBV5-6	TRBJ2-1
TGTGCCAGCTCACCTCCGGGACTAGCGGGAGTTGATACGCAGTATTTT	CASSPPGLAGVDTQYF	TRBD2	.	TRBV18	TRBJ2-3
TGTGCCAGCAGCCAAGAACCTAGCGGCTCCTACGAGCAGTACTTC	CASSQEPSGSYEQYF	TRBD2	.	TRBV4-2	TRBJ2-7
TGTGCCAGCAGTTACTCGAAGGCAGGGTCGGGTTATGGCTACACCTTC	CASSYSKAGSGYGYTF	.	.	TRBV6-5	TRBJ1-2
TGTGCCAGCAGCTTGGGAGGCGAGCAGTACTTC	CASSLGGEQYF	.	once	TRBV5-5	TRBJ2-7
TGTGCCAGCGGCAGGGACAGGGGTAGCGGGGAGCTGTTTTTT	CASGRDRGSGELFF	TRBD1	.	TRBV9	TRBJ2-2
TGTGCCAGCAGTGATACGGACAGGGGGTTTGTAGGAAACACCATATATTTT	CASSDTDRGFVGNTIYF	TRBD1	.	TRBV6-1	TRBJ1-3
TGTGCCAGCAGCGTAGATAGGGGCCAAGAGACCCAGTACTTC	CASSVDRGQETQYF	.	.	TRBV9	TRBJ2-5
TGTGCCAGCAGTGTCAGGGGGGCGAACACTGAAGCTTTCTTT	CASSVRGANTEAFF	TRBD1	.	TRBV2	TRBJ1-1
TGTGCCAGCAGCGGACTGCGAAACAAGGTAGCTTTCTTT	CASSGLRNKVAFF	.	.	TRBV2	TRBJ1-1
TGTGCCAGCAGCCTCCTCGCGGGGCCCGACGAGCAGTACTTC	CASSLLAGPDEQYF	.	.	TRBV11-2	TRBJ2-7
TGCGCCAGCAGCCAAGCCGGGACAGGCGCCTACGAGCAGTACTTC	CASSQAGTGAYEQYF	TRBD1	.	TRBV4-1	TRBJ2-7
TGTGCCATCAGTGCTACAGGGGTGGACAATGAGCAGTTCTTC	CAISATGVDNEQFF	TRBD1	.	TRBV10-3	TRBJ2-1
TGTGCCAGCAGCCTGTCCTGGGACAGGGCGGATGGCTACACCTTC	CASSLSWDRADGYTF	TRBD1	.	TRBV4-2	TRBJ1-2
TGTGCCAGCAGTTTAAGGAGGGGTCAAGAGACCCAGTACTTC	CASSLRRGQETQYF	.	.	TRBV28	TRBJ2-5
TGTGCCAGCAGCTTAAAGGCAGGGGTCACCGGGGAGCTGTTTTTT	CASSLKAGVTGELFF	.	.	TRBV11-3	TRBJ2-2
TGCAGCGTTACCTCGGGGGGCAGAGCGGACGAGCAGTACTTC	CSVTSGGRADEQYF	.	.	TRBV29-1	TRBJ2-7
TGTGCCAGCAGTTCGACAGGGCGCACTGAAGCTTTCTTT	CASSSTGRTEAFF	TRBD1	.	TRBV7-2	TRBJ1-1
TGCGCCAGCAGTGCCGGACAGAGGCCACCGAACACTGAAGCTTTCTTT	CASSAGQRPPNTEAFF	.	.	TRBV10-1	TRBJ1-1
TGTGCCAGCAGTCCCATAGGGGTGATGAACACTGAAGCTTTCTTT	CASSPIGVMNTEAFF	.	.	TRBV27	TRBJ1-1
TGTGCCAGCAGTTACTTCCAGGGTTCCAATGAGCAGTTCTTC	CASSYFQGSNEQFF	.	once	TRBV6-5	TRBJ2-1
TGCAGCGTTGACAGGGGGAACACTGAAGCTTTCTTT	CSVDRGNTEAFF	.	.	TRBV29-1	TRBJ1-1
TGCGCCAGCAGCTTTCCAGGGATTGGGCCCCCGAATCAAGAGACCCAGTACTTC	CASSFPGIGPPNQETQYF	.	.	TRBV5-1	TRBJ2-5
TGCGCCAGTTTTGACCTGGGCGCACTAGATACGCAGTATTTT	CASFDLGALDTQYF	.	.	TRBV10-2	TRBJ2-3
TGTGCCAGCAGCTTGGACCTCCGGGAGGTTCTGTTTTTT	CASSLDLREVLFF	.	.	TRBV7-2	TRBJ1-4
TGTGCCAGCAGCCAGACAGGGAACACTGAAGCTTTCTTT	CASSQTGNTEAFF	.	.	TRBV6-5	TRBJ1-1
TGTGCCAGTAGTATTTTAGGACTAGGTTTCGATGAGCAGTTCTTC	CASSILGLGFDEQFF	TRBD2	.	TRBV19	TRBJ2-1
TGTGCCAGCAGCCTTGGGACAGGGGTGGTTAAGAAGCAGTACTTC	CASSLGTGVVKKQYF	TRBD1	.	TRBV6-5	TRBJ2-7
TGTGCCAGCAGTGGCGGTTGGGAAAAACTGTTTTTT	CASSGGWEKLFF	.	.	TRBV2	TRBJ1-4
TGTGCCAGCAGTCGTCGGGGTGAAAAACTGTTTTTT	CASSRRGEKLFF	.	.	TRBV28	TRBJ1-4
TGTGCCAGCGGAGGACTAGCGCCTTACACAGATACGCAGTATTTT	CASGGLAPYTDTQYF	TRBD2	.	TRBV27	TRBJ2-3
TGTGCCAGCAGAATCCTAGCGGGACCTTACAATGAGCAGTTCTTC	CASRILAGPYNEQFF	TRBD2	few	TRBV6-5	TRBJ2-1
TGCAGCGCAACAGGGGTGGAAGCCAAAAACATTCAGTACTTC	CSATGVEAKNIQYF	TRBD1	few	TRBV29-1	TRBJ2-4